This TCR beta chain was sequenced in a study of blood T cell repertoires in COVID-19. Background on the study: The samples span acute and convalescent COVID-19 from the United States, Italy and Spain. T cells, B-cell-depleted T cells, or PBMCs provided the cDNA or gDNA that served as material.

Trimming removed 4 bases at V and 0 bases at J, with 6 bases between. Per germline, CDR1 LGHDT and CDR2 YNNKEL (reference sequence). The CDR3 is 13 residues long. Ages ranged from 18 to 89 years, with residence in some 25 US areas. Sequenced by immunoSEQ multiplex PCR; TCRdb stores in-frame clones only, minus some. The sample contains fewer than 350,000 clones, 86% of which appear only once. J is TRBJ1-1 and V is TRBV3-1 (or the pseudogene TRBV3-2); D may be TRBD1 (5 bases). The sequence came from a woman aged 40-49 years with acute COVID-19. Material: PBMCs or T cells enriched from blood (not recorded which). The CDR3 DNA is TGTGCCAGCAGCCCGGACATGAACACTGAAGCTTTCTTT. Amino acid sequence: CASSPDMNTEAFF.